This TCR beta chain comes out of a study of metastatic and nonmetastatic thyroid tumors. This clone was picked up many times. Patients underwent thyroid surgery, and none had received any treatment before it. With MiXCR, TCRdb called clones anew from the PCR reads. Found here are tens of thousands of clones, under 25% of them singletons; the top ten hold around a fifth. The sequence came from a female donor with papillary thyroid cancer or a benign thyroid nodule (not recorded which). Some clones in this sample may be carry-over from other donors' samples. Input material: blood.

DNA of the CDR3: TGTGCCAGCAGAGAGTGGACAGGGTTCGCGGAGACCCAGTACTTC. Translation gives CASREWTGFAETQYF. The chain employs TRBV6-2 or TRBV6-3 and TRBJ2-5, with 8 bases identical to TRBD1. Germline V gives CDR1 MNHEY, CDR2 SVGEGT. V gave up 6 bases and J gave up 5 bases; unmatched junction bases: 11. This CDR3 contains 15 residues.